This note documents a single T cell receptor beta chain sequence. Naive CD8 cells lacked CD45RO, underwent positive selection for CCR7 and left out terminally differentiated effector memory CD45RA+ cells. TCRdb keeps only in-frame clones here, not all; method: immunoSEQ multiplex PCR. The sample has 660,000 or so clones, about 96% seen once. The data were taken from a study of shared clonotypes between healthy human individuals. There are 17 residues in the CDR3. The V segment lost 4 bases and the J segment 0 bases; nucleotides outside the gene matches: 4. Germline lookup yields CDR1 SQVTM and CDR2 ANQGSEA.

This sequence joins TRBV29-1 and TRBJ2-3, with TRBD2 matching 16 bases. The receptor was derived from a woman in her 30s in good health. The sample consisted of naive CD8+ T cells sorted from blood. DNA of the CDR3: TGCAGCGTTGGGGGACTAGCGGGAGGGGCTAGCACAGATACGCAGTATTTT. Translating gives CSVGGLAGGASTDTQYF.